These 23 T cell receptor beta chains were sequenced from one sample in a study of blood T cell repertoires in COVID-19. Clones were sequenced by immunoSEQ multiplex PCR, and TCRdb holds only the in-frame ones, with some missing. Of approximately 280,000 clones in the sample, around 87% were seen once. The sample comprised peripheral blood. Receptor source: a woman aged 30 to 39 who had recovered from COVID-19.

The chain employs TRBV10-1 and TRBJ2-3, with unresolved D. From germline, CDR1 is WNHNN and CDR2 SYGVQD (reference sequence). V shed 9 bases and J shed 9 bases, with 16 bases lying between them. The CDR3 is 12 residues long. The CDR3 coding sequence is TGCGCCAGTCGGCCCGGATCTAGGACGCAGTATTTT. Protein product: CASRPGSRTQYF.

The gene calls are TRBV9 and TRBJ2-3; tentative D call: TRBD1 (6 bases). Trimming removed 2 bases from V and 0 bases from J, with 7 bases in between. The CDR3 length is 14 residues. Germline values: CDR1 SGDLS, CDR2 YYNGEE. As DNA, the CDR3 is TGTGCCAGCAGCGTTAGGGGGAGCACAGATACGCAGTATTTT. This gives the protein CASSVRGSTDTQYF.

This chain joins TRBV2 and TRBJ1-5; D gene ambiguous. Germline assignment: CDR1 SNHLY and CDR2 FYNNEI. The CDR3 runs 14 residues. Between the trimmed V and J ends, which lost 4 bases and 3 bases, there was a span of 10 bases. This CDR3 reads CASSAGPNNQPQHF. DNA for the CDR3: TGTGCCAGCAGTGCGGGTCCAAACAATCAGCCCCAGCATTTT.

The genes are TRBV5-4 and TRBJ1-6; a weak D match, TRBD1 (5 bases). The germline gives CDR1 SGHNT, CDR2 YYREEE (reference sequence). Trimming shortened V by 0 bases and J by 5 bases, and 9 bases separated the two germline ends. This CDR3 contains 15 residues. This CDR3 is CASSLAGDHNSPLHF. The CDR3 DNA reads as TGTGCCAGCAGCTTGGCGGGGGACCATAATTCACCCCTCCACTTT.

This rearrangement joins TRBV2 to TRBJ2-7; 8 nucleotides align to TRBD1. The V and J ends lost 4 bases and 7 bases, in that order; junction bases with no gene match: 18. There are 17 residues in the CDR3. The germline gives CDR1 SNHLY, CDR2 FYNNEI. The CDR3 DNA follows: TGTGCCAGCAGTGTTCGGAGGGGACTTCAGGGGGCCGGGGAGCAGTACTTC. It translates to CASSVRRGLQGAGEQYF.

The chain combines TRBV7-9 with TRBJ1-3, with 9 nucleotides matching TRBD1. V lost 4 bases to trimming and J lost 1 base; unmatched junction nucleotides: 8. The length of the CDR3 is 17 residues. The V gene's germline CDR1 is SEHNR and CDR2 FQNEAQ (reference sequence). The CDR3 loop is CASSSIGGQGSGNTIYF. As DNA, the CDR3 is TGTGCCAGCAGCTCCATTGGGGGACAGGGTTCTGGAAACACCATATATTTT.

This rearrangement joins TRBV3-1 (or the pseudogene TRBV3-2) to TRBJ2-3, with 8 bases that match TRBD2. This CDR3 is 15 amino acids long. The V and J ends lost 2 bases and 5 bases, in that order; junction bases with no gene match: 6. The germline CDR1 and CDR2 sequences are LGHDT and YNNKEL (reference sequence). The CDR3 sequence: CASSQPGLAGDTQYF. The CDR3 coding sequence is TGTGCCAGCAGCCAACCTGGGCTAGCGGGAGATACGCAGTATTTT.

This chain uses TRBV30 with TRBJ2-2, with D possibly being TRBD1 (5 bases). This CDR3 is built from 12 residues. CDR1 is GTSNPN, CDR2 SVGIG, per germline (reference sequence). V was trimmed by 4 bases and J by 6 bases, leaving 9 bases between them. CDR3 protein: CAWIKGPGELFF. For the CDR3, the DNA is TGTGCCTGGATAAAGGGGCCCGGGGAGCTGTTTTTT. The full variable domain, its missing parts supplied by reference TRBV30 and TRBJ2-2, is SQTIHQWPATLVQPVGSPLSLECTVEGTSNPNLYWYRQAAGRGLQLLFYSVGIGQISSEVPQNLSASRPQDRQFILSSKKLLLSDSGFYLCAWIKGPGELFFGEGSRLTVL.

The genes are TRBV11-2 and TRBJ2-5; 10 nucleotides line up with TRBD1. Per germline, CDR1 SGHAT and CDR2 FQNNGV. The CDR3 is 15 residues long. Trimming at V came to 5 bases and at J to 7 bases, leaving 10 bases not matched to a gene. Here the CDR3 DNA reads TGTGCCAGCAGCCCACCGGGACAGGGGTTTCGGACCCAGTACTTC. This gives the protein CASSPPGQGFRTQYF.

V gene TRBV5-4 combines with J gene TRBJ2-5, with 10 positions matching TRBD2. V lost 4 bases and J lost 3; bases outside the gene matches: 18. Germline CDR1 SGHNT, CDR2 YYREEE (reference sequence). CDR3 length: 19 amino acids. The chain's CDR3 is CASSAKSASGGKTKETQYF. The CDR3 region has the DNA TGTGCCAGCAGCGCCAAATCCGCTAGCGGGGGAAAAACTAAAGAGACCCAGTACTTC.

This chain links TRBV7-9 with TRBJ1-1; maybe TRBD1 (6 bases). The CDR3 sequence is 14 residues long. Germline V gene sequence: CDR1 SEHNR, CDR2 FQNEAQ (reference sequence). V lost 2 bases to trimming and J lost 6 bases, with 13 bases between them. The CDR3 spells CASSLPRQVAEAFF. In nucleotides, the CDR3 is TGTGCCAGCAGCTTACCCAGACAGGTCGCTGAAGCTTTCTTT.

The V gene is TRBV5-1, the J gene TRBJ1-4; D might be TRBD1 (5 bases). V lost 0 bases and J lost 1, with 7 bases in between. This CDR3 has 15 amino acids. CDR1 is SGHRS and CDR2 is YFSETQ in the germline V gene. Written as DNA, the CDR3 is TGCGCCAGCAGCTTGGCCACAGGAACTAATGAAAAACTGTTTTTT. Protein sequence: CASSLATGTNEKLFF.

This clone was detected only a few times. The rearrangement links TRBV19 to TRBJ1-3; D gene uncertain. Germline-derived CDR1 and CDR2 are LNHDA and SQIVND (reference sequence). This CDR3 contains 14 residues. V gave up 6 bases and J gave up 8 bases, with 17 bases separating them. The CDR3 region is CASSRRGNADTIYF. The CDR3 DNA reads TGTGCCAGTAGCCGGAGAGGGAACGCCGACACCATATATTTT. The full variable domain, rest sourced from reference TRBV19 and TRBJ1-3, is DGGITQSPKYLFRKEGQNVTLSCEQNLNHDAMYWYRQDPGQGLRLIYYSQIVNDFQKGDIAEGYSVSREKKESFPLTVTSAQKNPTAFYLCASSRRGNADTIYFGEGSWLTVV.

This chain joins TRBV20-1 and TRBJ2-7, with D perhaps TRBD2 (6 bases). V was clipped by 3 bases and J by 4 bases, with 19 bases between them. The germline gives CDR1 DFQATT, CDR2 SNEGSKA (reference sequence). The CDR3 contains 15 residues. The DNA of the CDR3 is TGCAGTGCTAGTCTAAGCGGGCCTCAGTCATACGAGCAGTACTTC. This gives the protein CSASLSGPQSYEQYF.

This rearrangement joins TRBV11-2 to TRBJ1-1; D gene uncertain. The germline V gene encodes CDR1 SGHAT and CDR2 FQNNGV. CDR3 size: 13 residues. V lost 3 bases and J lost 0, with 5 bases in between. The DNA for the CDR3 is TGTGCCAGCAGCTTTAGAGTGAACACTGAAGCTTTCTTT. This sequence encodes CASSFRVNTEAFF.

The chain couples TRBV5-8 to TRBJ1-5; 8 nucleotides agree with TRBD1. Losses at the gene ends were 4 bases for V and 9 bases for J; bases not matched to a gene: 15. CDR1 is SGHTS, CDR2 YDEGEE, per germline. CDR3 length: 16 residues. For the CDR3, the DNA is TGTGCCAGCAGCCCGCGACAGGGGAAGGGATGGCTGCCCCAGCATTTT. This translates into CASSPRQGKGWLPQHF.

The chain employs TRBV25-1 and TRBJ1-1; a possible D gene is TRBD1 (5 bases). This CDR3 has 15 amino acids. V shed 6 bases and J shed 0 bases, with 14 bases lying between them. CDR1 is MGHDK, CDR2 SYGVNS, per germline. The CDR3 coding sequence is TGTGCCAGCAGAGAACGGGGGAGGGTGAACACTGAAGCTTTCTTT. Its protein product is CASRERGRVNTEAFF.

This chain uses TRBV11-2 with TRBJ1-1, with 7 bases matching TRBD1. This CDR3 region has 16 residues. Germline V gene sequence: CDR1 SGHAT, CDR2 FQNNGV. With 5 bases clipped from V and 4 bases from J, the junction kept 13 bases outside the gene matches. The CDR3 DNA is TGTGCCAGCAGCCGCGGTGCGGTGGCAGGGGGCACTGAAGCTTTCTTT. Translating it yields CASSRGAVAGGTEAFF.

This clone was seen just once. The chain carries TRBV7-9 and TRBJ1-6; a possible D gene is TRBD1 (6 bases). Trimming took 0 bases from V and 7 from J, leaving 10 bases between them. CDR3 length equals 15 residues. The germline gives CDR1 SEHNR, CDR2 FQNEAQ (reference sequence). The CDR3 bases are TGTGCCAGCAGCTTAGCGAACAGGGACAATTCACCCCTCCACTTT. Translated: CASSLANRDNSPLHF.

In its sample, this clone was seen once. This chain links TRBV6-5 with TRBJ1-5; D is undetermined. Germline V gene data show CDR1 as MNHEY and CDR2 as SVGAGI. Trimming pared 6 bases from V and 6 bases from J, leaving 9 bases between. The CDR3 has 12 residues. CDR3 amino acids: CASRVGSQPQHF. The CDR3 region has the DNA TGTGCCAGCAGAGTTGGGAGTCAGCCCCAGCATTTT.

The table lists this clone with a few counts. This rearrangement joins TRBV7-6 to TRBJ1-1, with D possibly TRBD1 on 5 matching bases. CDR3 size: 14 residues. Germline CDR1 SGHVS, CDR2 FNYEAQ. V was shortened by 1 base and J by 3 bases, with 9 bases between the two germline ends. This chain's CDR3 is CASSLVPGDTEAFF. CDR3 in DNA: TGTGCCAGCAGCTTAGTCCCGGGGGACACTGAAGCTTTCTTT.

This clone appeared once. This chain joins TRBV5-6 and TRBJ1-4; 8 positions match TRBD1. The CDR3 covers 16 residues. J gave up 2 bases and V 4 bases, and 7 bases lay outside the gene matches. The germline gives CDR1 SGHDT, CDR2 YYEEEE. CDR3 DNA sequence: TGTGCCAGCAGCCCGGGGACAGGTGGGACTAATGAAAAACTGTTTTTT. This gives the protein CASSPGTGGTNEKLFF.

This clone was recorded a few times. The rearrangement uses TRBV11-3 and TRBJ2-1, with 9 bases identical to TRBD1. This CDR3 comprises 13 residues. In germline, CDR1 is SGHNT, CDR2 YENEEA. Trimming cost V 3 bases and J 7 bases; bases outside gene matches: 1. CDR3 nucleotides: TGTGCCAGCAGCTTGGGACAGGGTAATGAGCAGTTCTTC. Amino acids: CASSLGQGNEQFF.